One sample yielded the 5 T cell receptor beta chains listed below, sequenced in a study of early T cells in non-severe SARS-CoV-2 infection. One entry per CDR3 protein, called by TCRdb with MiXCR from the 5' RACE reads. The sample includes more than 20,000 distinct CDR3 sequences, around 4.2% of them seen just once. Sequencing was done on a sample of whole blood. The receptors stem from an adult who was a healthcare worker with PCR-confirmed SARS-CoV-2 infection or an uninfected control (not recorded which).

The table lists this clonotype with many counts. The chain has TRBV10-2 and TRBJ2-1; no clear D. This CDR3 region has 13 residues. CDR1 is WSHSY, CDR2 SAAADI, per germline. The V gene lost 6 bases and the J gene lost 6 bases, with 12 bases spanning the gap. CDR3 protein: CASSSVHGNEQFF. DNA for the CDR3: TGCGCCAGCAGCTCCGTTCATGGCAATGAGCAGTTCTTC.

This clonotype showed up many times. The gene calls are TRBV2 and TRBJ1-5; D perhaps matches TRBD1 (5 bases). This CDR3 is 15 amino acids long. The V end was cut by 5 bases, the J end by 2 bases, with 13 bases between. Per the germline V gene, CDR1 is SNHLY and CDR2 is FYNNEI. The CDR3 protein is CASSRRAYGNQPQHF. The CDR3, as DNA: TGTGCCAGCAGTCGCAGGGCGTATGGCAATCAGCCCCAGCATTTT.

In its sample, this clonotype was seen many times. In DNA, the CDR3 is TGTGCCAGCAGTTTAGCGACAACATGGGCTAATGAAAAACTGTTTTTT. This codes for CASSLATTWANEKLFF. The rearrangement links TRBV12-3 or TRBV12-4 to TRBJ1-4; D call uncertain. This CDR3 is 16 amino acids long. V lost 0 bases, J lost 3 bases, and 11 bases lay in between.

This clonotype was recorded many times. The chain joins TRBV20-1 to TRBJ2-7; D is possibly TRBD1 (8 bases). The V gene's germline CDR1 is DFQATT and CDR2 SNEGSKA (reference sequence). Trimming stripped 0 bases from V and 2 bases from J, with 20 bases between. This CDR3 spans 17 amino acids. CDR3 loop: CSARDLGGGQEAYEQYF. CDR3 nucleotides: TGCAGTGCTAGAGATTTAGGGGGGGGACAGGAGGCCTACGAGCAGTACTTC.

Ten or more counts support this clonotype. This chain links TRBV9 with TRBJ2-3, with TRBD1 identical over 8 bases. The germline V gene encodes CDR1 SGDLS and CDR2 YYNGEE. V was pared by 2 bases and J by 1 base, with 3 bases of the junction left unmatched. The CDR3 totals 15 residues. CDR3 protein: CASSVLDRGTDTQYF. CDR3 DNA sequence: TGTGCCAGCAGCGTCTTGGACAGGGGCACAGATACGCAGTATTTT.